This section outlines one T cell receptor (beta chain) sequence together with its context. Its antigen is as yet unknown. The CDR3 is cut off 3 residues early in the read; its end comes from the germline J gene. This CDR3 spans 16 amino acids. Germline CDR1 SNHLY, CDR2 FYNNEI. V lost 2 bases to trimming and J lost 4 bases; unmatched junction nucleotides: 6. These data are taken from a study of T cell clonality in common variable immunodeficiency. Profiled with immunoSEQ multiplex PCR; TCRdb holds only in-frame clones, not every one. The data show fewer than 4,500 clones, with none appearing a single time. Study outcomes and limitations: Reportedly, TCR beta sequences from common variable immunodeficiency showed fewer deletions and N-nucleotide insertions.

The sample comprised peripheral blood mononuclear cells. The J gene is TRBJ2-3, the V gene TRBV2; 10 nucleotides align to TRBD2. The origin of this receptor is a human donor with common variable immunodeficiency. The CDR3 bases that were read are TGTGCCAGCAGTGAACTAGCGGGGGCCACGGCAGATACG. Its protein product is CASSELAGATADT. The whole CDR3 sequence is CASSELAGATADTQYF. The full variable domain, completed using reference TRBV2 and TRBJ2-3, is EPEVTQTPSHQVTQMGQEVILRCVPISNHLYFYWYRQILGQKVEFLVSFYNNEISEKSEIFDDQFSVERPDGSNFTLKIRSTKLEDSAMYFCASSELAGATADTQYFGPGTRLTVL.